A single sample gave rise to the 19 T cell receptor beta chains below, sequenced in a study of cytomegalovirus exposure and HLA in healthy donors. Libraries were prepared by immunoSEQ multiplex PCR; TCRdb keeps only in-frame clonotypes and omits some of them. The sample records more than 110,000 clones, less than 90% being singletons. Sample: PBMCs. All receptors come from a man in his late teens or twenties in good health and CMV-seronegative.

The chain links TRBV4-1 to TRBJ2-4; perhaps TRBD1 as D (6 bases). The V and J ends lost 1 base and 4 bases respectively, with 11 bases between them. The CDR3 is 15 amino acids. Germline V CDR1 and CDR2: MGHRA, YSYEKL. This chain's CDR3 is CASSQGWTEKNIQYF. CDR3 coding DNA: TGCGCCAGCAGCCAAGGGTGGACAGAAAAAAACATTCAGTACTTC.

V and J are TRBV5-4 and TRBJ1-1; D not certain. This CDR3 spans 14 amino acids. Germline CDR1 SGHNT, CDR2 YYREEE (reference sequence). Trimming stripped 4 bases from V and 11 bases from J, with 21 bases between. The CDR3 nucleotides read TGTGCCAGCAGCCTAAACCAGGAGGTACTTGTTGCTTTCTTT. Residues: CASSLNQEVLVAFF.

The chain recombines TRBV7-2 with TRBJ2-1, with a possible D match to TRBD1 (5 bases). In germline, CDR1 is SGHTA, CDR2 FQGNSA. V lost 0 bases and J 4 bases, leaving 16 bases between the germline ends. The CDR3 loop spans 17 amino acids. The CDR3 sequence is CASSLALNSRGYNEQFF. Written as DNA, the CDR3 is TGTGCCAGCAGCTTAGCGCTGAACTCTAGGGGTTACAATGAGCAGTTCTTC.

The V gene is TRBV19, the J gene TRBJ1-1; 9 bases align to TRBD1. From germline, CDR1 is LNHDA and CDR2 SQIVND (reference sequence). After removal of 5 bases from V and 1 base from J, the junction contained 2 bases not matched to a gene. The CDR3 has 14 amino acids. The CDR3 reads CASSLQGANTEAFF. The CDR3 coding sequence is TGTGCCAGTAGTTTACAGGGGGCGAACACTGAAGCTTTCTTT.

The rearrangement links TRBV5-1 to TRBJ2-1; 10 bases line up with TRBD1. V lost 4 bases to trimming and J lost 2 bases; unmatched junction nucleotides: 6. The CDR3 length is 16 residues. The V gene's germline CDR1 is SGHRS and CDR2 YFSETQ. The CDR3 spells CASSRGQGSPYNEQFF. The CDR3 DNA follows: TGCGCCAGCAGCAGGGGACAGGGGAGCCCCTACAATGAGCAGTTCTTC.

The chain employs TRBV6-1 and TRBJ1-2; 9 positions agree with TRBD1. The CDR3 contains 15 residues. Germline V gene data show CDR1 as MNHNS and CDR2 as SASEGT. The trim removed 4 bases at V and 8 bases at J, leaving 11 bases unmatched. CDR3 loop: CASSASGTGRIGYTF. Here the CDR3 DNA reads TGTGCCAGCAGTGCCTCTGGGACAGGGAGAATCGGCTACACCTTC.

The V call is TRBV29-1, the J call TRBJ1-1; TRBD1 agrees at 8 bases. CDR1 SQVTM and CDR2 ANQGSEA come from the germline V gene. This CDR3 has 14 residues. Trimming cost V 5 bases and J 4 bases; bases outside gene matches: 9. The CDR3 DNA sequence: TGCAGCGTTTTTTCTCAGGGGGCGGGCACTGAAGCTTTCTTT. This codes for CSVFSQGAGTEAFF.

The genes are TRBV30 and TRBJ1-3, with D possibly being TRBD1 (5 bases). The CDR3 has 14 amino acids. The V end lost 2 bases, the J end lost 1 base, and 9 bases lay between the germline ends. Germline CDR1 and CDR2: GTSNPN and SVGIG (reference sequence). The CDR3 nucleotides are TGTGCCTGGAGTCCAGGGTTGTCTGGAAACACCATATATTTT. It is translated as CAWSPGLSGNTIYF.

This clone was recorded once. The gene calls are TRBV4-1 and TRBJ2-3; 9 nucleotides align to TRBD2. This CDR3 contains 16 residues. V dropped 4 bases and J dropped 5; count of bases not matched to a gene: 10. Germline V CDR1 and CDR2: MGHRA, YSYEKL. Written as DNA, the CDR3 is TGCGCCAGCAGCCCAGTGGGCGGGGGGGCAATAGATACGCAGTATTTT. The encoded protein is CASSPVGGGAIDTQYF.

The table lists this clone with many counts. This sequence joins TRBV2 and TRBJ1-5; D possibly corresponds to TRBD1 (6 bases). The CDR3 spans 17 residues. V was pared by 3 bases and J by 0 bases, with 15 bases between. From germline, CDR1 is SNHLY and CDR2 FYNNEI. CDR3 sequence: CASSERGRGNSNQPQHF. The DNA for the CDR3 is TGTGCCAGCAGTGAGAGGGGTAGGGGGAATAGCAATCAGCCCCAGCATTTT. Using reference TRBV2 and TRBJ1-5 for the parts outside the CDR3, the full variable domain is EPEVTQTPSHQVTQMGQEVILRCVPISNHLYFYWYRQILGQKVEFLVSFYNNEISEKSEIFDDQFSVERPDGSNFTLKIRSTKLEDSAMYFCASSERGRGNSNQPQHFGDGTRLSIL.

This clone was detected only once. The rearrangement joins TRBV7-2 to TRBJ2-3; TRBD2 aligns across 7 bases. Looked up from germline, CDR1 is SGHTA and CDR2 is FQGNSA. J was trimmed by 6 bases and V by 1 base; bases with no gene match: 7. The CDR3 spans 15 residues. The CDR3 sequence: CASSLVSTSSDTQYF. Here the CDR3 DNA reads TGTGCCAGCAGCTTAGTTTCGACTAGCTCGGATACGCAGTATTTT. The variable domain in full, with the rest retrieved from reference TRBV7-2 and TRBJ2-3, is GAGVSQSPSNKVTEKGKDVELRCDPISGHTALYWYRQSLGQGLEFLIYFQGNSAPDKSGLPSDRFSAERTGGSVSTLTIQRTQQEDSAVYLCASSLVSTSSDTQYFGPGTRLTVL.

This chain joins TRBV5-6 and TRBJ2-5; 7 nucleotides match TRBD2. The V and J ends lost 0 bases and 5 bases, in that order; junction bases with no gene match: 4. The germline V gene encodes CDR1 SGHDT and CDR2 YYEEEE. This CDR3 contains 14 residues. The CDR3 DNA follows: TGTGCCAGCAGCTTGGCGGGGGGAGGGGAGACCCAGTACTTC. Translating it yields CASSLAGGGETQYF.

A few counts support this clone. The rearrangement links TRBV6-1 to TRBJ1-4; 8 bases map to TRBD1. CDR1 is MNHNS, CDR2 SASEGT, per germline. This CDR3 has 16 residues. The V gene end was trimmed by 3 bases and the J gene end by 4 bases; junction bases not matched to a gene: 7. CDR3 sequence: CASSEKVGQGNEKLFF. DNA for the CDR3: TGTGCCAGCAGTGAGAAAGTCGGACAGGGTAATGAAAAACTGTTTTTT.

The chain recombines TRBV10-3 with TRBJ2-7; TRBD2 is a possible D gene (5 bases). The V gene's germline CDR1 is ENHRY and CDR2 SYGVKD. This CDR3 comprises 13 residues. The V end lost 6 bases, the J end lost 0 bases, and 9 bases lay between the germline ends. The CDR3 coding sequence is TGTGCCATCAGCGGGGTGGCCTCCTACGAGCAGTACTTC. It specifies CAISGVASYEQYF.

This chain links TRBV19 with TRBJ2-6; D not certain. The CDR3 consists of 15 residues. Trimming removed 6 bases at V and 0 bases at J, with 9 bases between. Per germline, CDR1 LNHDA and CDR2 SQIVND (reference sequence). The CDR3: CASSRGSSGANVLTF. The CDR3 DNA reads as TGTGCCAGTAGCAGAGGCAGCTCTGGGGCCAACGTCCTGACTTTC.

As DNA, the CDR3 is TGTGCCAGCAGCACAGACAGGGCCTACGAGCAGTACTTC. It specifies CASSTDRAYEQYF. The chain is built from TRBV5-4 and TRBJ2-7, with 7 nucleotides matching TRBD1. This CDR3 region has 13 residues. Unmatched junction bases numbered 3, after V lost 4 bases and J lost 2 bases. Per the germline V gene, CDR1 is SGHNT and CDR2 is YYREEE (reference sequence).

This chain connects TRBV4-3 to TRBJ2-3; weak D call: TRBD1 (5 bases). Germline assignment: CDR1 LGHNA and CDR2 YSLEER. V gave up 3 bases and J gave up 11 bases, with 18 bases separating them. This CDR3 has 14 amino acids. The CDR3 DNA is TGCGCCAGCAGCCAGGGCCCCCGCAGGGTTGGGCAGTATTTT. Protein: CASSQGPRRVGQYF.

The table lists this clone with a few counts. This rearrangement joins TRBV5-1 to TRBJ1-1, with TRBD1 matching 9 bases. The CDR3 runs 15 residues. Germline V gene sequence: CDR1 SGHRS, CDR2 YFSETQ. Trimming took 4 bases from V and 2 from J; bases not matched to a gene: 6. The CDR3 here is CASSEQGQGNTEAFF. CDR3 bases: TGCGCCAGCAGCGAACAGGGACAGGGTAACACTGAAGCTTTCTTT.

CDR3 loop: CASSLGHQSYEQYF. For the CDR3, the DNA is TGTGCCAGCAGCTTGGGGCACCAATCCTACGAGCAGTACTTC. The genes are TRBV7-2 and TRBJ2-7; D perhaps matches TRBD1 (5 bases). Germline CDR1 reads SGHTA; CDR2 reads FQGNSA. The V and J ends lost 3 bases and 1 base respectively, with 10 bases between them. The CDR3 totals 14 residues.